This T cell receptor beta chain was retrieved from a study of control samples from healthy donors and cancer patients. TCRdb keeps only in-frame clones here, not all; method: immunoSEQ multiplex PCR. The table lists around 110,000 clones, over 90% of them singletons, with about 2.5% in the top ten. The ends were cut back, 4 bases at V and 2 bases at J, with 9 bases in the middle. This CDR3 spans 14 amino acids. Germline loops: CDR1 ENHRY, CDR2 SYGVKD. This chain links TRBV10-3 with TRBJ1-5, with D unclear. Sequencing was performed on blood. This clonotype was sampled from a man aged 25 to 40 in good health. The CDR3 nucleotides read TGTGCCATCAGTGCAGAAGTGGGCAATCAGCCCCAGCATTTT. This translates into CAISAEVGNQPQHF.